This T cell receptor beta chain was profiled in a study of T cells after posttransplantation cyclophosphamide. The V gene lost 6 bases and the J gene lost 0 bases, with 11 bases spanning the gap. The germline CDR1 and CDR2 sequences are ENHRY and SYGVKD. This CDR3 region has 14 residues. This clone was seen ten or more times. What it binds is unknown. On the day of bone marrow donation, the related graft donor provided peripheral blood. Here immunoSEQ multiplex PCR was the method, and the copy in TCRdb shows in-frame clones only, minus some. This sample has some 40,000 clones, each found more than once. General study points: Recipient CMV seropositivity and CMV reactivation strongly tracked TRB clonality. Tissue-infiltrating T cells from skin or gut overlapped little with blood T cells. Later post-transplant blood repertoires were often dominated by donor CD8+ memory clones.

The sequenced sample consisted of PBMCs. The receptor was isolated from a man between 40 and 49 years old in good health, CMV-negative, and a related stem cell transplant donor. The genes are TRBV10-3 and TRBJ1-1; no clear D. In DNA, the CDR3 is TGTGCCATCAGATATGATAGAATGAACACTGAAGCTTTCTTT. This gives the protein CAIRYDRMNTEAFF.